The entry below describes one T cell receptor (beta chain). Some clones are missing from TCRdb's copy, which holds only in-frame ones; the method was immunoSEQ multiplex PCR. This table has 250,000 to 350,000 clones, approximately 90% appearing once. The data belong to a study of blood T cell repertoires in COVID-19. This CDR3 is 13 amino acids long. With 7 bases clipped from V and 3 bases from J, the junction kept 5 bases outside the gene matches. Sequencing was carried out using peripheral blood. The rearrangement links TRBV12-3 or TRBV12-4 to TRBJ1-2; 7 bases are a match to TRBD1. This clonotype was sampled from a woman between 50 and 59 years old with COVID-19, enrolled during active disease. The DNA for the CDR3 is TGTGCCAGCATCCTAACAGGGGACTATGGCTACACCTTC. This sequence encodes CASILTGDYGYTF.